The 3 T cell receptor beta chains presented below share a single source sample, sequenced in a study of T cell repertoires in cytomegalovirus infection. For these TCRs, the target antigens are not known. TCRdb passed the reads through MiXCR, listing each CDR3 protein once. The table records around 750,000 distinct CDR3 sequences, 32% of them present only once. The sample was cultured CD8+ T cells from PBMCs, taken from culture after CMV antigen stimulation. Receptors were obtained from a human donor in good health (CMV status not recorded). Some clones in this sample may be carry-over from other donors' samples.

This chain links TRBV6-5 with TRBJ1-4; maybe TRBD1 (6 bases). The ends were cut back, 4 bases at V and 2 bases at J, with 17 bases in the middle. This CDR3 is built from 17 residues. CDR1 MNHEY and CDR2 SVGAGI come from the germline V gene. CDR3 bases: TGTGCCAGCAGTTTACAGGGTGCCAAGGAGACTAATGAAAAACTGTTTTTT. Protein product: CASSLQGAKETNEKLFF.

The chain recombines TRBV12-3 or TRBV12-4 with TRBJ1-2; D is possibly TRBD1 (6 bases). The germline V and J ends were trimmed by 5 bases and 3 bases, with 13 bases remaining between them. This CDR3 has 14 residues. CDR3 sequence: CASSATGLDYGYTF. In nucleotides, the CDR3 is TGTGCCAGCAGTGCGACAGGTCTTGACTATGGCTACACCTTC.

The gene calls are TRBV9 and TRBJ2-5; D may be TRBD2 (6 bases). This CDR3 is 14 amino acids long. Germline CDR1 is SGDLS and CDR2 is YYNGEE. V was cut by 0 bases and J by 2 bases, with 8 bases left in between. The CDR3 here is CASSVDAGQETQYF. The DNA for the CDR3 is TGTGCCAGCAGCGTAGATGCGGGGCAAGAGACCCAGTACTTC.